This T cell receptor (beta chain) was identified during a study of cytomegalovirus exposure and HLA in healthy donors. Study outcomes and limitations: Reports credit the classifier with highly specific, highly sensitive diagnosis of cytomegalovirus status. Later analysis demonstrated an association between a missense DCLRE1C variant and TCR beta V- and J-gene trimming. One cluster of highly shared sequence variants probably arose as a sequencing artifact. In a later analysis, approximately 15,000 TCR beta sequences were associated with HLA alleles at 0.05 false discovery rate.

60 Vbeta and 13 Jbeta primers were used in PCR. Assay: immunoSEQ multiplex PCR; the TCRdb copy retains only in-frame clones and omits some. This sample has more than 85,000 clones, with about 80% found just once. Concerning this clone: Its matching antigen is unknown.

After removal of 2 bases from V and 3 bases from J, the junction contained 7 bases not matched to a gene. The CDR3 spans 16 residues. Germline values: CDR1 MDHEN, CDR2 SYDVKM. The sequence was collected from a man in his forties in good health and CMV-seronegative. The chain uses TRBV28 and TRBJ2-1; 7 bases are a match to TRBD2. Sequences were obtained from PBMCs. As DNA, the CDR3 is TGTGCCAGCAGTTTAAAGCGGGGTCGGAACTACAATGAGCAGTTCTTC. This sequence encodes CASSLKRGRNYNEQFF.